These 23 T cell receptor beta chains originate from one sample sequenced in a study of T cell responses to AZD1222 COVID-19 vaccine. Sequencing used immunoSEQ multiplex PCR; TCRdb keeps in-frame clones, though not all of them. The sample carries under 200,000 clones, around 89% recorded once. The starting material was peripheral blood, obtained 28 days after the second AZD1222 dose. All receptors come from an adult who received the AZD1222 COVID-19 vaccine.

This chain links TRBV6-5 with TRBJ2-2; the D gene is possibly TRBD2 (5 bases). This CDR3 region has 15 residues. The V end was cut by 8 bases, the J end by 5 bases, with 18 bases between. Germline CDR1 reads MNHEY; CDR2 reads SVGAGI. The CDR3 nucleotides are TGTGCCAGCCACACTAGGAGGAAGAGTACCGGGGAGCTGTTTTTT. Translation gives CASHTRRKSTGELFF.

The CDR3 region is CASIKSWALGAEAFF. The CDR3 DNA reads as TGTGCCAGCATTAAGAGTTGGGCTCTGGGCGCTGAAGCTTTCTTT. V is TRBV28 and J is TRBJ1-1, with unresolved D. This CDR3 is 15 amino acids long. Trimming pared 7 bases from V and 6 bases from J, leaving 21 bases between. CDR1 and CDR2 (germline): MDHEN, SYDVKM. The entire variable domain, with the rest obtained from reference TRBV28 and TRBJ1-1, is as follows: DVKVTQSSRYLVKRTGEKVFLECVQDMDHENMFWYRQDPGLGLRLIYFSYDVKMKEKGDIPEGYSVSREKKERFSLILESASTNQTSMYLCASIKSWALGAEAFFGQGTRLTVV.

The chain carries TRBV11-3 and TRBJ2-1; 9 bases line up with TRBD2. The V gene end was trimmed by 1 base and the J gene end by 10 bases; junction bases not matched to a gene: 5. Germline V gene data show CDR1 as SGHNT and CDR2 as YENEEA. The CDR3 loop spans 14 amino acids. The DNA of the CDR3 is TGTGCCAGCAGCTTAGGCCGCGGGAGGGACGAGCAGTTCTTC. Translation: CASSLGRGRDEQFF.

V usage is TRBV6-2 or TRBV6-3 and J usage is TRBJ2-7; D unresolved. V was clipped by 5 bases and J by 5 bases, with 10 bases between them. The length of the CDR3 is 12 residues. The germline gives CDR1 MNHEY, CDR2 SVGEGT. The CDR3 protein is CASSHTMNEQYF. As DNA, the CDR3 is TGTGCCAGCAGTCATACAATGAACGAGCAGTACTTC.

The chain links TRBV9 to TRBJ2-1, with TRBD2 matching over 14 bases. This CDR3 is built from 17 residues. With V trimmed by 6 bases and J by 6 bases, 11 bases remained unmatched. Germline V CDR1 and CDR2: SGDLS, YYNGEE. CDR3 protein: CASNGATGTSGSNEQFF. CDR3 coding DNA: TGTGCCAGCAATGGGGCAACGGGGACTAGCGGGAGCAATGAGCAGTTCTTC.

The table lists this clone with a count of one. The rearrangement joins TRBV4-3 to TRBJ1-5; unclear D gene. This CDR3 is 13 amino acids long. V gave up 3 bases and J gave up 0 bases, with 3 bases separating them. Germline V gives CDR1 LGHNA, CDR2 YSLEER. This CDR3 reads CASSQHSNQPQHF. In DNA, the CDR3 is TGCGCCAGCAGCCAGCATAGCAATCAGCCCCAGCATTTT.

J is TRBJ1-4 and V is TRBV28, with 11 bases lining up with TRBD1. Germline CDR1 and CDR2: MDHEN and SYDVKM. CDR3 length equals 15 residues. V trimming: 6 bases; J trimming: 5 bases; junction bases outside the gene matches: 5. CDR3 coding DNA: TGTGCCAGCAGCCCCCGGGACAGGGGGAATGAAAAACTGTTTTTT. It specifies CASSPRDRGNEKLFF.

The J gene is TRBJ2-7, the V gene TRBV4-2, with D possibly being TRBD1 or TRBD2 (5 bases each). The length of the CDR3 is 13 residues. Germline V gene sequence: CDR1 LGHNA, CDR2 YNFKEQ. V lost 0 bases and J 2 bases, leaving 5 bases between the germline ends. The CDR3 sequence: CASSQEGAYEQYF. CDR3 DNA: TGTGCCAGCAGCCAAGAGGGGGCCTACGAGCAGTACTTC.

This clone was seen more than once but under ten times. DNA of the CDR3: TGCGCCAGCCGGGCCTCGGACAGTCACTATGGCTACACCTTC. Protein product: CASRASDSHYGYTF. This rearrangement joins TRBV5-1 to TRBJ1-2; possibly TRBD1 for D (6 bases). This CDR3 spans 14 amino acids. Germline V CDR1 and CDR2: SGHRS, YFSETQ. Trimming cost V 7 bases and J 3 bases, with 16 bases left between them.

This clone is a singleton in its sample. The CDR3 nucleotides read TGTGCCAGCAGTCCCCCCGGGGACAGGCGCTTTCACTACGAGCAGTACTTC. Residues: CASSPPGDRRFHYEQYF. This chain links TRBV6-6 with TRBJ2-7, with 8 nucleotides matching TRBD1. With 5 bases clipped from V and 3 bases from J, the junction kept 15 bases outside the gene matches. The CDR3 is 17 amino acids. CDR1 MNHNY and CDR2 SVGAGI come from the germline V gene (reference sequence).

J is TRBJ1-2 and V is TRBV7-2; 10 bases match TRBD1. V shed 4 bases, J shed 7 bases, and the junction held 6 bases outside the gene matches. CDR3 length: 14 residues. Germline loops: CDR1 SGHTA, CDR2 FQGNSA. Written as DNA, the CDR3 is TGTGCCAGCAGCTCCTCCGACAGGGGGCGTGGCTACACCTTC. Protein: CASSSSDRGRGYTF. Together with reference TRBV7-2 and TRBJ1-2, the CDR3 gives the full variable domain: GAGVSQSPSNKVTEKGKDVELRCDPISGHTALYWYRQSLGQGLEFLIYFQGNSAPDKSGLPSDRFSAERTGGSVSTLTIQRTQQEDSAVYLCASSSSDRGRGYTFGSGTRLTVV.

To note about this clone: Compared with germline, one end of the junction differs, possibly owing to a read error. The chain couples TRBV7-2 to TRBJ1-2; D is possibly TRBD1 (5 bases). The germline CDR1 and CDR2 sequences are SGHTA and FQGNSA. The CDR3 is made up of 17 amino acids. Here the CDR3 reads CASSLLIRGWANDGYTF. As DNA, the CDR3 is TGTGCCAGCAGCTTATTGATAAGGGGATGGGCTAACGATGGCTACACCTTC.

The chain couples TRBV11-2 to TRBJ1-2, with D possibly being TRBD1 (6 bases). V lost 7 bases to trimming and J lost 4 bases, with 16 bases between them. The CDR3 has 14 amino acids. Germline V gene sequence: CDR1 SGHAT, CDR2 FQNNGV. The CDR3 nucleotides are TGTGCCAGCACCAAACAGGGCGCCGGCTATGGCTACACCTTC. Amino acid sequence: CASTKQGAGYGYTF. Complete variable domain (other parts from reference TRBV11-2 and TRBJ1-2): EAGVAQSPRYKIIEKRQSVAFWCNPISGHATLYWYQQILGQGPKLLIQFQNNGVVDDSQLPKDRFSAERLKGVDSTLKIQPAKLEDSAVYLCASTKQGAGYGYTFGSGTRLTVV.

This clone has only one observation. V gene TRBV5-5 combines with J gene TRBJ2-1; the match to TRBD2 covers 12 bases. CDR3 length: 15 amino acids. Germline V lookup: CDR1 SGHKS, CDR2 YYEKEE (reference sequence). V shed 4 bases and J 5 bases; nucleotides not matched to a gene: 4. The CDR3 nucleotides are TGTGCCAGCAGCATCCGGACTAGCGGGGACAATGAGCAGTTCTTC. This encodes CASSIRTSGDNEQFF.

The V and J genes are TRBV5-1 and TRBJ2-7; maybe TRBD2 (5 bases). The CDR3 runs 17 residues. V shed 4 bases and J shed 2 bases, with 22 bases lying between them. Germline-derived CDR1 and CDR2 are SGHRS and YFSETQ. The CDR3 loop reads CASSLRPGSQTPYEQYF. The CDR3 coding sequence is TGCGCCAGCAGCCTGAGACCGGGAAGCCAAACTCCCTACGAGCAGTACTTC.

V gene TRBV11-2 combines with J gene TRBJ1-3; 8 positions match TRBD1. From germline, CDR1 is SGHAT and CDR2 FQNNGV. V dropped 6 bases and J dropped 4; count of bases not matched to a gene: 8. The CDR3 is 15 amino acids. CDR3 sequence (DNA): TGTGCCAGCAGATCTCGGACAGGGCTAGGAAACACCATATATTTT. Translation gives CASRSRTGLGNTIYF.

The rearrangement joins TRBV10-3 to TRBJ1-5; possibly TRBD1 for D (5 bases). V lost 6 bases and J lost 7, with 16 bases in between. CDR3 length: 14 amino acids. Germline V gives CDR1 ENHRY, CDR2 SYGVKD. CDR3 loop: CAISQDKGEQPQHF. The CDR3 nucleotides read TGTGCCATCAGCCAGGACAAGGGAGAACAGCCCCAGCATTTT.

The chain uses TRBV5-1 and TRBJ1-4, with 7 positions matching TRBD1. This CDR3 spans 16 amino acids. Losses at the gene ends were 0 bases for V and 3 bases for J; bases not matched to a gene: 5. The V gene's germline CDR1 is SGHRS and CDR2 YFSETQ. In DNA, the CDR3 is TGCGCCAGCAGCTTGGGACAGGGTTTGTCTAATGAAAAACTGTTTTTT. Its protein is CASSLGQGLSNEKLFF. Together with reference TRBV5-1 and TRBJ1-4, the CDR3 gives the full variable domain: KAGVTQTPRYLIKTRGQQVTLSCSPISGHRSVSWYQQTPGQGLQFLFEYFSETQRNKGNFPGRFSGRQFSNSRSEMNVSTLELGDSALYLCASSLGQGLSNEKLFFGSGTQLSVL.

The chain combines TRBV7-3 with TRBJ1-1, with D maybe TRBD1 (6 bases). V was cut by 5 bases and J by 2 bases, with 9 bases left in between. The CDR3 contains 13 residues. Germline V CDR1 and CDR2: SGHTA, FQGTGA. CDR3 sequence reads: CASSKQGNTEAFF. Here the CDR3 DNA reads TGTGCCAGCAGCAAACAGGGAAACACTGAAGCTTTCTTT.

V is TRBV19 and J is TRBJ2-1; 9 nucleotides agree with TRBD2. The CDR3 sequence is 14 residues long. Germline assignment: CDR1 LNHDA and CDR2 SQIVND (reference sequence). Losses at the gene ends were 9 bases for V and 4 bases for J; bases not matched to a gene: 7. The CDR3 nucleotides read TGTGCCAGCCGAGTGCGGGAGGGATACAATGAGCAGTTCTTC. It translates to CASRVREGYNEQFF.

V is TRBV7-9 and J is TRBJ2-7, with D uncertain. CDR1 and CDR2 (germline): SEHNR, FQNEAQ (reference sequence). V was pared by 5 bases and J by 3 bases, with 8 bases between. This CDR3 region has 12 residues. The CDR3 sequence: CASSQIDYEQYF. The DNA for the CDR3 is TGTGCCAGCAGCCAAATAGACTACGAGCAGTACTTC.

This chain uses TRBV4-3 with TRBJ2-1; possible D gene TRBD2, 6 bases. V was trimmed by 0 bases and J by 4 bases, leaving 10 bases between them. The CDR3 has 15 amino acids. CDR1 is LGHNA and CDR2 is YSLEER in the germline V gene. The CDR3 nucleotides are TGCGCCAGCAGCCAAGAGGCTAGCGTTTACAATGAGCAGTTCTTC. This encodes CASSQEASVYNEQFF.

The chain links TRBV7-9 to TRBJ2-1; TRBD1 matches 8 bases. V was clipped by 4 bases and J by 6 bases; unmatched bases: 2. The CDR3 is made up of 13 amino acids. Per germline, CDR1 SEHNR and CDR2 FQNEAQ (reference sequence). The chain's CDR3 is CASSSDRGNEQFF. In DNA form, the CDR3 reads TGTGCCAGCAGCTCAGACAGGGGCAATGAGCAGTTCTTC.